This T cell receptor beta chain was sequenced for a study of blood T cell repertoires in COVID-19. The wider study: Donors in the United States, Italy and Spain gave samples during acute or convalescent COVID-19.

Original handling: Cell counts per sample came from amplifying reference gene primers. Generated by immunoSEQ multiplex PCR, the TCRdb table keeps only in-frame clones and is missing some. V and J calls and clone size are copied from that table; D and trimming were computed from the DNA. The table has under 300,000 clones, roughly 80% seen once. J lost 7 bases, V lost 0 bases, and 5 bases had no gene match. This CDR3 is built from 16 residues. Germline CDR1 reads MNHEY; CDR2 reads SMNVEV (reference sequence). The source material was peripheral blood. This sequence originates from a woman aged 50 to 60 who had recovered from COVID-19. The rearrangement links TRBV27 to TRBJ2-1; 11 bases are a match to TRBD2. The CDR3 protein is CASSLSSGGAGNEQFF. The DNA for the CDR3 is TGTGCCAGCAGTTTATCTAGCGGGGGGGCAGGGAATGAGCAGTTCTTC.